The entry below describes one T cell receptor (beta chain). The antigen remains unidentified. This sample was included in a study of T cells in localized non-small cell lung cancer. The V end was cut by 2 bases, the J end by 0 bases, with 11 bases between. This CDR3 spans 16 amino acids. CDR1 is SGHVS and CDR2 is FNYEAQ in the germline V gene. TCRdb's copy holds only in-frame clones and misses some; the assay was immunoSEQ multiplex PCR. The sample shows over 20,000 clones, 86% of them seen only once. Findings of the study overall: A higher density of T cells in blood coincided with extended overall survival. Sequencing was restricted to one tumor region; therefore, heterogeneity remains possible. Appearance in adjacent lung was seen for a median approximately 60 of the top 100 tumor clones.

This sequence was found in a male donor at least 60 years old with stage II squamous cell lung carcinoma. Sequenced material: peripheral blood, taken before any cancer treatment. V usage is TRBV7-6 and J usage is TRBJ2-1; TRBD1 or TRBD2 may be the D gene (5 bases each). CDR3 protein: CASSLRGTSSYNEQFF. The CDR3 DNA sequence: TGTGCCAGCAGCTTAAGGGGAACTAGCTCCTACAATGAGCAGTTCTTC.